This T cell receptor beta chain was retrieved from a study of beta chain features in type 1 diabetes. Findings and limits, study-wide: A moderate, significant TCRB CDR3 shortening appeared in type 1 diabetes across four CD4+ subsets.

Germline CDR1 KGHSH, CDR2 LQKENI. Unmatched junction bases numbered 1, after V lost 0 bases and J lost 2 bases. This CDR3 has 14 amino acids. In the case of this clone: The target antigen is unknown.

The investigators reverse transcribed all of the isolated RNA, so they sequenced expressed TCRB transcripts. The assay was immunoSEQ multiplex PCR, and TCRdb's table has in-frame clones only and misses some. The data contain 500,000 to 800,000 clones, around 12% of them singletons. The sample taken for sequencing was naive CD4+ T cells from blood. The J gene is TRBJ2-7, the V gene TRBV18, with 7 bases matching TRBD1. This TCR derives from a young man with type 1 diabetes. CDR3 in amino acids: CASSPPTGTYEQYF. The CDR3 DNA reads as TGTGCCAGCTCACCACCGACAGGGACCTACGAGCAGTACTTC.